This T cell receptor (beta chain) was identified during a study of blood T cell repertoires in COVID-19. Participants spanned ages roughly 18 to 90 years and resided in 20 to 25 US areas. Cohort allocation depended upon clinical history that participants reported. Two negative PCRs, clearance, or symptom resolution were required of recovered Cohort 3 donors. As handled by the study authors: Estimates of nucleated cell counts were drawn from the amplification of reference gene primers. This table comes from immunoSEQ multiplex PCR, and its TCRdb copy is limited to in-frame clones, with some not included. D and trimming were read from the DNA, whereas the V and J calls and clone size are those reported in that table. The repertoire consists of more than 400,000 clones, with less than 95% occurring once and the leading ten covering approximately 0.55%. Looked up from germline, CDR1 is LGHDT and CDR2 is YNNKEL (reference sequence). The CDR3 covers 15 residues. After removal of 0 bases from V and 9 bases from J, the junction contained 6 bases not matched to a gene.

The TCR comes from a young man who had recovered from COVID-19. Sequencing input: PBMCs or T cells enriched from blood (not recorded which). The V gene is TRBV3-1 (or the pseudogene TRBV3-2), the J gene TRBJ1-1, with 11 bases lining up with TRBD1. CDR3 sequence: CASSQDAGTGGKAFF. The CDR3 DNA is TGTGCCAGCAGCCAAGATGCCGGGACAGGGGGAAAAGCTTTCTTT.